This T cell receptor (beta chain) was captured in a study of human T cells and chemical hapten exposure. Study outcomes and limitations: A positive correlation with patch test score was shown by PT1 expanded TCR counts.

V was pared by 6 bases and J by 3 bases, with 8 bases between. This CDR3 is built from 11 residues. Germline loops: CDR1 SQVTM, CDR2 ANQGSEA. Unique molecular identifiers were attached to individual cDNA molecules within the library. Via MiXCR, TCRdb re-called the RACE reads, giving one row per CDR3 protein. The sample holds approximately 79,000 distinct CDR3 sequences, about 8.5% seen once. This clonotype was observed many times. Its specificity is unknown. Time point denoted: pre-sensitization, week 0. Treatment described: therapeutic diphenylcyclopropenone sensitization with weekly scalp DPC. The receptor's source is a man aged 40-49 years with alopecia areata. Some clones in this sample may be carry-over from other donors' samples. Here the sequenced sample was whole blood, taken in connection with sensitization to the hapten diphenylcyclopropenone (DPC). The rearrangement links TRBV29-1 to TRBJ1-2, with no clear D. Written as DNA, the CDR3 is TGCAGCGTCACTAGAGACTATGGCTACACCTTC. It is translated as CSVTRDYGYTF.